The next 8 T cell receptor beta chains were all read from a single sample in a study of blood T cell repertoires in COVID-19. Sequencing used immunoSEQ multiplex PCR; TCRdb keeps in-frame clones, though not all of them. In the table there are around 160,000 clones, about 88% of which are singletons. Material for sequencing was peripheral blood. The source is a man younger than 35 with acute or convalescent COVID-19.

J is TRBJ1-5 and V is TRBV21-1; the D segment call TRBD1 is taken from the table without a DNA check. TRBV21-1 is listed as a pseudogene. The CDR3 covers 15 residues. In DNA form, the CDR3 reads TGTGCCAGCAGCAAAGTGTGGGGGCGCAATCAGCCCCAGCATTTT. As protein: CASSKVWGRNQPQHF.

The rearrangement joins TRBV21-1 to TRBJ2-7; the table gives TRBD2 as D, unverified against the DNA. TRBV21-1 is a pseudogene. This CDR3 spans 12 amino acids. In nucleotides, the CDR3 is TGTGCCAGCAGCAAAAGTGGAGGCGAGCAGTACGTC. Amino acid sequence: CASSKSGGEQYV.

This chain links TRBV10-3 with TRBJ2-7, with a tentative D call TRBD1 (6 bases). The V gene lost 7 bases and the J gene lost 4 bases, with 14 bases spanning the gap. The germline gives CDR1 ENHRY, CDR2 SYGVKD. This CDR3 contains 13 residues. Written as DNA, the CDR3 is TGTGCCATCAAACCGGGACAATTTTACGAGCAGTACTTC. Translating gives CAIKPGQFYEQYF.

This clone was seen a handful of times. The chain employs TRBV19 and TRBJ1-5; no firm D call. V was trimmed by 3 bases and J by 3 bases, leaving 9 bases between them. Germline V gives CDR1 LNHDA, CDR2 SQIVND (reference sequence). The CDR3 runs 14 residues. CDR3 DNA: TGTGCCAGTAGTATTAAATCCCCCAATCAGCCCCAGCATTTT. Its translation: CASSIKSPNQPQHF.

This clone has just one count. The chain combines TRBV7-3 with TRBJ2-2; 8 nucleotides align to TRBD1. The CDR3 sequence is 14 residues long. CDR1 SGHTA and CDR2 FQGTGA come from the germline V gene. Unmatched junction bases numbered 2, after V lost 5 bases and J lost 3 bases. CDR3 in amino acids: CASSEQGDTGELFF. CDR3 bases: TGTGCCAGCAGCGAACAGGGGGACACCGGGGAGCTGTTTTTT.

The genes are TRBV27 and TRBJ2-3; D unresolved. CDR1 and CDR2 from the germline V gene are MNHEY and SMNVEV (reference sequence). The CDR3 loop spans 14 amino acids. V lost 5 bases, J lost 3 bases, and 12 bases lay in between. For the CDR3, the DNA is TGTGCCAGCAGTCGCACGGGTGGTACAGATACGCAGTATTTT. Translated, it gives CASSRTGGTDTQYF.

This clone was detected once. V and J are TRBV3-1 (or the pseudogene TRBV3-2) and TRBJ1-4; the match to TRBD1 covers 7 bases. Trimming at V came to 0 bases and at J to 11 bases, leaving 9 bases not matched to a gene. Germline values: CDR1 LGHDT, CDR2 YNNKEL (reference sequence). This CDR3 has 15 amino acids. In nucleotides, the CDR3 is TGTGCCAGCAGCCAAGAACAGGGGCGGTCTGGGAAACTGTTTTTT. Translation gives CASSQEQGRSGKLFF.

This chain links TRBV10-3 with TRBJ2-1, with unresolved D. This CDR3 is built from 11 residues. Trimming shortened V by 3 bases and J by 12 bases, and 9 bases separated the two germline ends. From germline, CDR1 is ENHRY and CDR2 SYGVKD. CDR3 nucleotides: TGTGCCATCAGTGATCAAAGCCCGCAGTTCTTC. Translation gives CAISDQSPQFF.